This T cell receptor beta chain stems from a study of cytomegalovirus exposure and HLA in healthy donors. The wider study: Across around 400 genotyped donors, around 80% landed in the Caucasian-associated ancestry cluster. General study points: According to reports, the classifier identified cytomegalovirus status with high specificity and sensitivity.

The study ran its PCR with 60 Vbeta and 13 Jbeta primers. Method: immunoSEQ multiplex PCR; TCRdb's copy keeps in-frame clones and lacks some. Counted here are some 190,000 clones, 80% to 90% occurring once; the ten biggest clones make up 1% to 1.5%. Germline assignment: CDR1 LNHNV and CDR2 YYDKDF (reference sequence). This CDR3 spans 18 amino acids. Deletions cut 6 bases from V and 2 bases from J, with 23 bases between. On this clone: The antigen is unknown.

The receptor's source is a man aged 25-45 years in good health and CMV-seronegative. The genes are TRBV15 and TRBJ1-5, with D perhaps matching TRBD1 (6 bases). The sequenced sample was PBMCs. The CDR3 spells CATSSQQGRPYGNQPQHF. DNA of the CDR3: TGTGCCACCAGTAGTCAACAGGGACGTCCTTATGGCAATCAGCCCCAGCATTTT. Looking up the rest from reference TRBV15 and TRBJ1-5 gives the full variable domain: DAMVIQNPRYQVTQFGKPVTLSCSQTLNHNVMYWYQQKSSQAPKLLFHYYDKDFNNEADTPDNFQSRRPNTSFCFLDIRSPGLGDTAMYLCATSSQQGRPYGNQPQHFGDGTRLSIL.